The 18 T cell receptor beta chains given below trace back to one sample, sequenced in a study of STAT5B mutations in CD4+ large granular lymphocyte leukemia. The assay was immunoSEQ multiplex PCR, and TCRdb's table has in-frame clones only and misses some. The profile covers approximately 40,000 clones, with about four fifths appearing a single time and 3.6% taken by the ten largest. The sequencing input was CD4+ T cells from blood buffy coats. The source of these receptors is a human donor in good health.

The chain is built from TRBV25-1 and TRBJ1-6; no clear D gene. V dropped 6 bases and J dropped 0 bases, with 3 bases sitting between them. Per the germline V gene, CDR1 is MGHDK and CDR2 is SYGVNS. The length of the CDR3 is 13 residues. Here the CDR3 DNA reads TGTGCCAGCAGGGACTCCTATAATTCACCCCTCCACTTT. Translated, it gives CASRDSYNSPLHF.

V gene TRBV6-6 combines with J gene TRBJ2-2; D may be TRBD2 (6 bases). This CDR3 contains 15 residues. The germline V gene has CDR1 MNHNY and CDR2 SVGAGI (reference sequence). The V end was cut by 6 bases, the J end by 5 bases, with 16 bases between. The CDR3 protein is CASRGVAGLTGELFF. In nucleotides, the CDR3 is TGTGCCAGCAGGGGAGTGGCGGGGTTAACCGGGGAGCTGTTTTTT.

This clone was observed a handful of times. J is TRBJ1-3 and V is TRBV19, with D possibly matching TRBD1 (6 bases). Per the germline V gene, CDR1 is LNHDA and CDR2 is SQIVND (reference sequence). CDR3 length: 15 residues. The germline V and J ends were trimmed by 5 bases and 1 base, with 12 bases remaining between them. The chain's CDR3 is CASSSAGESGNTIYF. The CDR3 nucleotides are TGTGCCAGTAGTTCCGCAGGGGAATCTGGAAACACCATATATTTT.

V is TRBV10-3 and J is TRBJ2-7; TRBD1 agrees at 11 bases. The germline gives CDR1 ENHRY, CDR2 SYGVKD. J gave up 2 bases and V 8 bases, and 5 bases lay outside the gene matches. The CDR3 runs 14 residues. The DNA of the CDR3 is TGTGCCATCGGGGGGACAGGGGGGGCCTACGAGCAGTACTTC. Translated, it gives CAIGGTGGAYEQYF.

This clone was found a few times. V usage is TRBV6-1 and J usage is TRBJ1-5; D remains unclear. Germline V gene data show CDR1 as MNHNS and CDR2 as SASEGT. Trimming removed 8 bases from V and 4 bases from J, with 9 bases in between. This CDR3 spans 12 amino acids. CDR3 coding DNA: TGTGCCAGCGGCAGGCAGAATCAGCCCCAGCATTTT. This sequence encodes CASGRQNQPQHF.

This CDR3 is CASSFLIRGPGEQYF. The CDR3 coding sequence is TGTGCCAGCAGCTTCCTAATACGAGGGCCTGGGGAGCAGTACTTC. This chain links TRBV11-3 with TRBJ2-7; D may be TRBD2 (5 bases). V was clipped by 3 bases and J by 7 bases, with 19 bases between them. Germline V gene sequence: CDR1 SGHNT, CDR2 YENEEA. The CDR3 is 15 residues long.

The chain joins TRBV5-1 to TRBJ2-1; tentatively, D is TRBD1 (6 bases). The germline gives CDR1 SGHRS, CDR2 YFSETQ. Trimming removed 4 bases from V and 0 bases from J, with 11 bases in between. The CDR3 length is 15 residues. The CDR3 DNA follows: TGCGCCAGCAGCCCAGGGGTTAGCTCCTACAATGAGCAGTTCTTC. Protein product: CASSPGVSSYNEQFF.

The genes are TRBV25-1 and TRBJ2-5, with unresolved D. This CDR3 comprises 11 residues. The V end lost 10 bases, the J end lost 2 bases, and 8 bases lay between the germline ends. Germline loops: CDR1 MGHDK, CDR2 SYGVNS. The CDR3 DNA reads as TGTGCCACCCGCTCTCAAGAGACCCAGTACTTC. It yields the protein CATRSQETQYF.

This clone was seen a handful of times. The chain uses TRBV5-6 and TRBJ1-1; TRBD1 might be the D (6 bases). Germline CDR1 is SGHDT and CDR2 is YYEEEE. Trimming took 4 bases from V and 6 from J, leaving 16 bases between them. The CDR3 runs to 14 residues. Here the CDR3 reads CASSPYQGISEAFF. The CDR3, as DNA: TGTGCCAGCAGCCCCTACCAGGGGATTTCTGAAGCTTTCTTT.

V and J are TRBV30 and TRBJ2-7; D may be TRBD1 or TRBD2 (5 bases each). In germline, CDR1 is GTSNPN, CDR2 SVGIG (reference sequence). The germline V and J ends were trimmed by 4 bases and 1 base, with 17 bases remaining between them. CDR3 size: 15 residues. CDR3 region: CAWTPGAGNSYEQYF. DNA for the CDR3: TGTGCCTGGACCCCCGGGGCAGGAAATTCCTACGAGCAGTACTTC.

The J gene is TRBJ2-6, the V gene TRBV30; D is possibly TRBD1 (5 bases). There are 13 residues in the CDR3. The V end lost 0 bases, the J end lost 13 bases, and 13 bases lay between the germline ends. Germline V lookup: CDR1 GTSNPN, CDR2 SVGIG (reference sequence). CDR3 nucleotide sequence: TGTGCCTGGAGTGTAGGGGTACCGGAGGTCCTGACTTTC. It is translated as CAWSVGVPEVLTF.

The CDR3 DNA reads as TGTGCCTGGAGTGAACAATCCCAAGAGACCCAGTACTTC. Translation: CAWSEQSQETQYF. The chain couples TRBV30 to TRBJ2-5; no definite D call. The length of the CDR3 is 13 residues. The V end lost 1 base, the J end lost 1 base, and 7 bases lay between the germline ends. Germline values: CDR1 GTSNPN, CDR2 SVGIG (reference sequence).

CDR3 sequence reads: CASSLEANPPYNEQFF. The CDR3 DNA reads as TGTGCCAGCAGCTTAGAGGCAAACCCACCCTACAATGAGCAGTTCTTC. This sequence joins TRBV11-3 and TRBJ2-1; D gene uncertain. Germline V gives CDR1 SGHNT, CDR2 YENEEA. Trimming took 0 bases from V and 2 from J, leaving 11 bases between them. The CDR3 spans 16 residues.

This chain links TRBV9 with TRBJ1-2, with 8 bases identical to TRBD1. Germline CDR1 SGDLS, CDR2 YYNGEE. CDR3 length: 14 amino acids. Losses at the gene ends were 4 bases for V and 8 bases for J; bases not matched to a gene: 10. The CDR3 region has the DNA TGTGCCAGCAGCTCTAACAGGGGGATGGGGGGCTACACCTTC. It encodes CASSSNRGMGGYTF.

The chain recombines TRBV25-1 with TRBJ2-2; 10 bases map to TRBD1. CDR3 size: 14 residues. V gave up 6 bases and J gave up 7 bases; unmatched junction bases: 5. CDR1 is MGHDK and CDR2 is SYGVNS in the germline V gene. CDR3 in DNA: TGTGCCAGCAGGGGGACAGGGGCACACGGGGAGCTGTTTTTT. It translates to CASRGTGAHGELFF.

The chain links TRBV7-9 to TRBJ1-1; a weak D match, TRBD1 (6 bases). The CDR3 loop spans 14 amino acids. From germline, CDR1 is SEHNR and CDR2 FQNEAQ (reference sequence). The V and J ends lost 1 base and 8 bases respectively, with 14 bases between them. The CDR3 protein is CASSLGTATKEAFF. The CDR3, as DNA: TGTGCCAGCAGCTTAGGGACAGCTACCAAGGAAGCTTTCTTT.

The V gene is TRBV6-6, the J gene TRBJ1-2, with 9 bases aligning to TRBD1. Germline V CDR1 and CDR2: MNHNY, SVGAGI (reference sequence). J was trimmed by 5 bases and V by 7 bases; bases with no gene match: 5. There are 13 residues in the CDR3. The CDR3 is CASTGGQGYGYTF. The CDR3 DNA reads TGTGCCAGCACGGGGGGACAGGGATATGGCTACACCTTC.

The chain has TRBV29-1 and TRBJ1-4; D remains unclear. Germline CDR1 reads SQVTM; CDR2 reads ANQGSEA. Trimming took 6 bases from V and 6 from J, leaving 14 bases between them. This CDR3 comprises 13 residues. The DNA for the CDR3 is TGCAGCGTCTCGGCGGGAGGAGATGAAAAACTGTTTTTT. It yields the protein CSVSAGGDEKLFF. Full variable domain (rest looked up from reference TRBV29-1 and TRBJ1-4): SAVISQKPSRDICQRGTSLTIQCQVDSQVTMMFWYRQQPGQSLTLIATANQGSEATYESGFVIDKFPISRPNLTFSTLTVSNMSPEDSSIYLCSVSAGGDEKLFFGSGTQLSVL.